In its sample, the clone carrying this T cell receptor (beta chain) was seen once. Its antigen is still unknown. Time point here: persistent/refractory GD, antithyroid drugs over 5 years with positive TRAb. RNA isolated from PBMCs was used to make the TCR library. It was American Thyroid Association guidelines that determined Graves' disease diagnosis. This sample was taken from a study of regulatory T cells in long-lasting Graves disease. Study as a whole: A definition of persistent Graves' disease required over 5 years of antithyroid drugs plus positive TSH receptor antibodies. General study findings and limits: Persistent disease samples used TRBV28, TRBJ1-2 and TRBJ2-5 preferentially.

CDR3 length: 14 amino acids. The germline V gene has CDR1 SGHAT and CDR2 FQNNGV. The V segment lost 1 base and the J segment 10 bases; nucleotides outside the gene matches: 5. CDR3 regions were amplified by Arm-PCR using iRepertoire HTBI primers to build TCR beta libraries. TCRdb re-derived calls from the multiplex PCR reads in MiXCR, one entry per CDR3 protein. The data show 450,000 or so distinct CDR3 sequences, 20% seen once. Here the sequenced sample was peripheral blood mononuclear cells (PBMCs), taken when the disease was refractory, from a patient treated with antithyroid drugs. The receptor comes from a female donor with Graves disease. The chain couples TRBV11-2 to TRBJ1-4; TRBD1 matches 8 bases. CDR3 protein: CASSLGTGRRKLFF. In DNA form, the CDR3 reads TGTGCCAGCAGCTTAGGGACAGGGAGGCGAAAACTGTTTTTT.